The 4 T cell receptor beta chains below come from one sample, sequenced in a study of cytomegalovirus exposure and HLA in healthy donors. The primer mix had 60 Vbeta and 13 Jbeta primers. The assay was immunoSEQ multiplex PCR, and TCRdb's table has in-frame clones only and misses some. The sample yields about 160,000 clones, around 79% seen once. The sample was PBMCs. The receptors were sampled from a man aged 18 to 30 in good health and CMV-seronegative.

The chain recombines TRBV7-2 with TRBJ2-7; no reliable D call. Trimming shortened V by 3 bases and J by 2 bases, and 14 bases separated the two germline ends. The CDR3 has 15 amino acids. Germline V CDR1 and CDR2: SGHTA, FQGNSA. CDR3 amino acids: CASSFEQKPPYEQYF. The CDR3 region has the DNA TGTGCCAGCAGCTTCGAACAGAAGCCCCCCTACGAGCAGTACTTC.

This sequence joins TRBV27 and TRBJ2-5, with D possibly being TRBD1 (6 bases). V shed 6 bases and J shed 2 bases, with 13 bases lying between them. The CDR3 consists of 14 residues. Germline CDR1 and CDR2: MNHEY and SMNVEV (reference sequence). This chain's CDR3 is CASSLDSWQETQYF. As DNA, the CDR3 is TGTGCCAGCAGCTTGGACAGTTGGCAAGAGACCCAGTACTTC.

For this clone: One end of the junction fails to match germline, which may point to a read error. The chain employs TRBV7-9 and TRBJ1-4; 8 bases are a match to TRBD1. Germline values: CDR1 SEHNR, CDR2 FQNEAQ (reference sequence). CDR3 length: 15 residues. CDR3 amino acids: CSSSLPTGAGEKLFF. In DNA form, the CDR3 reads TGTTCCAGCAGCTTACCGACAGGGGCGGGGGAAAAACTGTTTTTT.

DNA for the CDR3: TGCGCCAGCAGCTTGGACAGGGCGATAAATTCACCCCTCCACTTT. Protein sequence: CASSLDRAINSPLHF. V is TRBV5-1 and J is TRBJ1-6, with D perhaps TRBD1 (6 bases). V was cut by 0 bases and J by 7 bases, with 11 bases left in between. This CDR3 is built from 15 residues. Germline V gene sequence: CDR1 SGHRS, CDR2 YFSETQ.